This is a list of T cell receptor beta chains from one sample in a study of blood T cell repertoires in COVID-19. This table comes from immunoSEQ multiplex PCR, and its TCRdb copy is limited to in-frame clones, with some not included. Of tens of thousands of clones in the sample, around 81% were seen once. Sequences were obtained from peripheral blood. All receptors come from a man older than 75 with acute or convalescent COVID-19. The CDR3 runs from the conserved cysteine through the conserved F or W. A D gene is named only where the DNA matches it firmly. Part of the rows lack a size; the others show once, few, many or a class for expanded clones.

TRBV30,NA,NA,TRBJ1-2,TGTGCCTGGAGTGGGACAGAAAATAACTATGGCTACACCTTC,CAWSGTENNYGYTF
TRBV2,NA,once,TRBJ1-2,TGTGCCAGCAGTGAGGTCAGGGTTTATGGCTACACCTTC,CASSEVRVYGYTF
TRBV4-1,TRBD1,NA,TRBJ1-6,TGCGCCAGCAGCTCCAGACAGGGTGGCCCCCTGTTTGAGAGTTCACCCCTCCACTTT,CASSSRQGGPLFESSPLHF
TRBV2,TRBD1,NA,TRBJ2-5,TGTGCCAGCAGGGACAGGGAAGAGACCCAGTACTTC,CASRDREETQYF
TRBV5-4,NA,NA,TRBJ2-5,TGTGCCAGCAGCCAGGGACTGAGGGAGACCCAGTACTTC,CASSQGLRETQYF
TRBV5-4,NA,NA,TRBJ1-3,TGTGCCAGCAGCTCCAGGGGATCTGGAAACACCATATATTTT,CASSSRGSGNTIYF
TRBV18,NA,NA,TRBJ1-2,TGTGCCAGCTCCGAGGCGGTCTATGGCTACACCTTC,CASSEAVYGYTF
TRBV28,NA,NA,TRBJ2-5,TGTGCCAGCAGTTTATGGGGTAGTTCGGGTGGGACCCAGTACTTC,CASSLWGSSGGTQYF
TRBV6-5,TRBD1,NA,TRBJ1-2,TGTGCCAGCGGTCGGGACAGCCATGGCTACACCTTC,CASGRDSHGYTF
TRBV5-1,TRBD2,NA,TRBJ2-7,TGCGCCAGCAGCCTGACTAGCGGGACCTACGAGCAGTACTTC,CASSLTSGTYEQYF
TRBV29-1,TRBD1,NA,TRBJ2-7,TGCAGCGTTGCCCGGGACAGATCCTACGAGCAGTACTTC,CSVARDRSYEQYF
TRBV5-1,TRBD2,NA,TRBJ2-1,TGCGCCAGCAGCTCCGGGACTAGCAGGGGTGAGCAGTTCTTC,CASSSGTSRGEQFF
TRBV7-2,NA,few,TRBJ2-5,TGTGCCAGCAGCTTAAATACCTTCCAGGAGACCCAGTACTTC,CASSLNTFQETQYF